Following are 10 T cell receptor beta chains from one sample sequenced in a study of human T cells and chemical hapten exposure. A single record per CDR3 protein comes from TCRdb applying MiXCR to the RACE reads. The repertoire holds about 41,000 distinct CDR3 sequences, with roughly 4.2% as singletons. Time point in this sample: healthy volunteer bleed at 2 weeks. Before extraction, the whole blood was not fractionated, and total RNA was taken from it. Sequences were obtained from whole blood. These receptors were obtained from a human donor in good health. Some clones in this sample may be carry-over from other donors' samples.

This clonotype was detected only a few times. The CDR3 spells CASSLGIRGQGSYEQYF. CDR3 DNA: TGTGCCAGCAGCTTGGGGATCAGGGGACAGGGGTCCTACGAGCAGTACTTC. This chain joins TRBV5-4 and TRBJ2-7; TRBD1 aligns across 10 bases. The CDR3 has 17 amino acids. CDR1 is SGHNT and CDR2 is YYREEE in the germline V gene (reference sequence). Losses at the gene ends were 0 bases for V and 1 base for J; bases not matched to a gene: 7.

This clonotype was picked up many times. V gene TRBV27 combines with J gene TRBJ2-3, with D possibly matching TRBD2 (5 bases). The CDR3 runs 15 residues. Germline CDR1 reads MNHEY; CDR2 reads SMNVEV (reference sequence). The V end was cut by 3 bases, the J end by 3 bases, with 13 bases between. This CDR3 reads CASSFLGDGTDTQYF. CDR3 coding DNA: TGTGCCAGCAGTTTTTTGGGAGATGGGACAGATACGCAGTATTTT.

This chain connects TRBV5-1 to TRBJ1-1; D is undetermined. With 5 bases removed from V and 5 bases from J, the gap between germline ends came to 19 bases. The CDR3 extends over 15 amino acids. CDR1 is SGHRS and CDR2 is YFSETQ in the germline V gene. The CDR3 is CASRDPYRRGTEAFF. The CDR3 nucleotides read TGCGCCAGCAGGGACCCTTATCGAAGAGGGACTGAAGCTTTCTTT.

In its sample, this clonotype was seen many times. V gene TRBV9 combines with J gene TRBJ2-7; no definite D call. The V gene lost 2 bases and the J gene lost 3 bases, with 15 bases spanning the gap. The CDR3 is 15 residues long. Germline V gene data show CDR1 as SGDLS and CDR2 as YYNGEE. Here the CDR3 DNA reads TGTGCCAGCAGCGTCTCGTCAAACCCCCACTACGAGCAGTACTTC. The encoded protein is CASSVSSNPHYEQYF. The entire variable domain, with the rest obtained from reference TRBV9 and TRBJ2-7, is as follows: DSGVTQTPKHLITATGQRVTLRCSPRSGDLSVYWYQQSLDQGLQFLIQYYNGEERAKGNILERFSAQQFPDLHSELNLSSLELGDSALYFCASSVSSNPHYEQYFGPGTRLTVT.

Many counts were recorded for this clonotype. J is TRBJ2-3 and V is TRBV28; D gene ambiguous. Trimming removed 2 bases from V and 2 bases from J, with 8 bases in between. Germline values: CDR1 MDHEN, CDR2 SYDVKM. CDR3 size: 14 residues. CDR3 nucleotide sequence: TGTGCCAGCAGTTTACCGGGTACCACAGATACGCAGTATTTT. Amino acids: CASSLPGTTDTQYF. Full variable domain (remainder filled in from reference TRBV28 and TRBJ2-3): DVKVTQSSRYLVKRTGEKVFLECVQDMDHENMFWYRQDPGLGLRLIYFSYDVKMKEKGDIPEGYSVSREKKERFSLILESASTNQTSMYLCASSLPGTTDTQYFGPGTRLTVL.

This clonotype occurred many times. The chain is built from TRBV28 and TRBJ1-5, with TRBD1 as a possible D gene (5 bases). The germline V and J ends were trimmed by 3 bases and 7 bases, with 13 bases remaining between them. This CDR3 region has 14 residues. Germline CDR1 and CDR2: MDHEN and SYDVKM. CDR3 DNA: TGTGCCAGCAGTTTGGGCCCCCAGGGACAGCCCCAGCATTTT. It encodes CASSLGPQGQPQHF.

This clonotype was seen repeatedly, ten times or more. The rearrangement joins TRBV28 to TRBJ1-5; D gene unclear. Germline V gives CDR1 MDHEN, CDR2 SYDVKM. This CDR3 spans 15 amino acids. Trimming pared 5 bases from V and 3 bases from J, leaving 14 bases between. For the CDR3, the DNA is TGTGCCAGCAGTCCTCGTGAGGGCTACAATCAGCCCCAGCATTTT. It translates to CASSPREGYNQPQHF.

The J gene is TRBJ2-5, the V gene TRBV3-1; D is unresolved. Trimming left V 1 base short and J 4 bases short, with 7 bases between. Germline CDR1 is LGHDT and CDR2 is YNNKEL (reference sequence). CDR3 length: 13 residues. The CDR3, as DNA: TGTGCCAGCAGCCAAGCTGCCAGAGAGACCCAGTACTTC. Amino acids: CASSQAARETQYF.

This clonotype was recorded at least ten times. The CDR3 DNA is TGTGCCAGCGGCGATGTCAGGGGAAGGACTGAAGCTTTCTTT. Translation: CASGDVRGRTEAFF. V is TRBV28 and J is TRBJ1-1, with D tentatively TRBD1 (6 bases). From germline, CDR1 is MDHEN and CDR2 SYDVKM. This CDR3 spans 14 amino acids. Trimming removed 8 bases from V and 5 bases from J, with 18 bases in between.

This clonotype was seen at least ten times. This chain joins TRBV5-1 and TRBJ2-2; TRBD1 matches at 9 bases. Trimming took 4 bases from V and 1 from J; bases not matched to a gene: 5. The CDR3 length is 16 residues. Germline CDR1 reads SGHRS; CDR2 reads YFSETQ. CDR3 DNA: TGCGCCAGCAGCCTGGGACAGGGATTGAACACCGGGGAGCTGTTTTTT. It specifies CASSLGQGLNTGELFF. Supplemented by reference TRBV5-1 and TRBJ2-2, the full variable domain reads KAGVTQTPRYLIKTRGQQVTLSCSPISGHRSVSWYQQTPGQGLQFLFEYFSETQRNKGNFPGRFSGRQFSNSRSEMNVSTLELGDSALYLCASSLGQGLNTGELFFGEGSRLTVL.